One sample yielded the 23 T cell receptor beta chains listed below, sequenced in a study of T cell repertoires in cytomegalovirus infection. MiXCR, applied by TCRdb to the reads, yields one record per CDR3 protein. This table holds approximately 990,000 distinct CDR3 sequences, around 30% found once. What these receptors recognize is not known. The material was cultured CD8+ T cells from PBMCs, obtained from culture after CMV antigen stimulation. Receptors originate from a human donor in good health (CMV status not recorded). Some clones in this sample may be carry-over from other donors' samples.

The CDR3 nucleotides read TGCGCCAGCAGCCAAGATAGTGGGGGCCCCGGTGGTGAAGCTTTCTTT. Its protein is CASSQDSGGPGGEAFF. This rearrangement joins TRBV4-3 to TRBJ1-1; D possibly corresponds to TRBD1 (6 bases). The CDR3 has 16 residues. V gave up 0 bases and J gave up 7 bases, with 18 bases separating them. The V gene's germline CDR1 is LGHNA and CDR2 YSLEER.

This sequence joins TRBV12-3 or TRBV12-4 and TRBJ2-3, with 8 bases matching TRBD2. This CDR3 contains 15 residues. J gave up 9 bases and V 4 bases, and 12 bases lay outside the gene matches. The CDR3 loop is CASSSGLASFLTQYF. The DNA of the CDR3 is TGTGCCAGCAGTTCCGGACTAGCCTCCTTCCTGACGCAGTATTTT.

This clonotype was picked up many times. J is TRBJ1-1 and V is TRBV7-9; D is uncertain. This CDR3 contains 16 residues. CDR1 SEHNR and CDR2 FQNEAQ come from the germline V gene (reference sequence). The ends were cut back, 5 bases at V and 6 bases at J, with 22 bases in the middle. As DNA, the CDR3 is TGTGCCAGCAGCGTAAGAGGGTACTTTAAGATACCTGAAGCTTTCTTT. Its translation: CASSVRGYFKIPEAFF.

Many counts were recorded for this clonotype. The rearrangement uses TRBV27 and TRBJ1-2; TRBD1 might be the D (6 bases). The CDR3 totals 12 residues. Germline values: CDR1 MNHEY, CDR2 SMNVEV (reference sequence). Between the trimmed V and J ends, which lost 6 bases and 4 bases, there was a span of 9 bases. The CDR3 DNA sequence: TGTGCCAGCAGAACAGGGAGCTATGGCTACACCTTC. It encodes CASRTGSYGYTF.

The genes are TRBV12-3 or TRBV12-4 and TRBJ2-1, with D tentatively TRBD2 (5 bases). Trimming cost V 6 bases and J 3 bases, with 12 bases left between them. The CDR3 has 14 residues. DNA of the CDR3: TGTGCCAGCAGGCCGGGGTCTAACTACAATGAGCAGTTCTTC. Amino acid sequence: CASRPGSNYNEQFF.

The V gene is TRBV7-9, the J gene TRBJ1-4, with 9 bases fitting TRBD1. The V segment lost 5 bases and the J segment 8 bases; nucleotides outside the gene matches: 9. This CDR3 has 15 amino acids. The germline V gene has CDR1 SEHNR and CDR2 FQNEAQ (reference sequence). DNA for the CDR3: TGTGCCAGCAGCCCCAGGACAGGGGATAGAGAAAAACTGTTTTTT. Translating it yields CASSPRTGDREKLFF. The full variable domain, rest sourced from reference TRBV7-9 and TRBJ1-4, is DTGVSQNPRHKITKRGQNVTFRCDPISEHNRLYWYRQTLGQGPEFLTYFQNEAQLEKSRLLSDRFSAERPKGSFSTLEIQRTEQGDSAMYLCASSPRTGDREKLFFGSGTQLSVL.

Here the CDR3 reads CASAPGTGASPLHF. The CDR3 region has the DNA TGTGCCAGCGCACCCGGGACAGGGGCATCACCCCTCCACTTT. The rearrangement uses TRBV27 and TRBJ1-6, with 10 positions matching TRBD1. The CDR3 spans 14 residues. Germline V gives CDR1 MNHEY, CDR2 SMNVEV (reference sequence). Losses at the gene ends were 8 bases for V and 10 bases for J; bases not matched to a gene: 8.

The chain joins TRBV6-2 or TRBV6-3 to TRBJ2-7; D call uncertain. V was cut by 5 bases and J by 2 bases, with 16 bases left in between. This CDR3 has 15 amino acids. Germline V gene lookup returns CDR1 MNHEY and CDR2 SVGEGT. CDR3 loop: CASSAGVGPTYEQYV. CDR3 coding DNA: TGTGCCAGCAGTGCTGGTGTAGGACCCACCTACGAGCAGTACGTC.

This clonotype has a count of ten or more. The rearrangement links TRBV20-1 to TRBJ2-4; unclear D gene. The germline V gene has CDR1 DFQATT and CDR2 SNEGSKA (reference sequence). V lost 5 bases and J lost 0, with 8 bases in between. There are 13 residues in the CDR3. The CDR3 is CSAPGIAKNIQYF. The CDR3 DNA reads as TGCAGTGCTCCAGGCATAGCCAAAAACATTCAGTACTTC.

The chain combines TRBV9 with TRBJ1-2; D may be TRBD1 (6 bases). The CDR3 sequence is 15 residues long. The germline CDR1 and CDR2 sequences are SGDLS and YYNGEE. Trimming took off 0 bases at V and 3 bases at J, with 12 bases between the two ends. CDR3 in amino acids: CASSVEGQPHYGYTF. The CDR3, as DNA: TGTGCCAGCAGCGTAGAAGGACAGCCTCACTATGGCTACACCTTC.

This clonotype was picked up a small number of times. The chain uses TRBV7-3 and TRBJ1-2, with a weak D call TRBD1 (6 bases). Germline CDR1 SGHTA, CDR2 FQGTGA. This CDR3 is 15 amino acids long. Trimming cost V 4 bases and J 6 bases, with 18 bases left between them. The CDR3 DNA reads as TGTGCCAGCAGCTCTCCGACAGGAAGTCGCCATGGCTACACCTTC. It is translated as CASSSPTGSRHGYTF.

The CDR3 spells CASSLNDLTRDTQYF. The CDR3 nucleotides are TGTGCCAGCAGCTTAAACGACTTGACCAGAGATACGCAGTATTTT. This chain connects TRBV7-6 to TRBJ2-3; D gene uncertain. Germline V gene data show CDR1 as SGHVS and CDR2 as FNYEAQ. There are 15 residues in the CDR3. Between the trimmed V and J ends, which lost 2 bases and 5 bases, there was a span of 14 bases.

The gene calls are TRBV7-4 and TRBJ1-2, with a weak D call TRBD1 (5 bases). The CDR3 totals 15 residues. Between the trimmed V and J ends, which lost 4 bases and 3 bases, there was a span of 15 bases. Germline V gene lookup returns CDR1 SGHVT and CDR2 SQSDAQ. The CDR3 loop reads CASSSQVQLHYGYTF. The CDR3 nucleotides read TGTGCCAGCAGCTCACAGGTCCAATTACACTATGGCTACACCTTC.

This clonotype has a count of ten or more. V gene TRBV29-1 combines with J gene TRBJ1-2, with D uncertain. Germline loops: CDR1 SQVTM, CDR2 ANQGSEA. V was trimmed by 0 bases and J by 5 bases, leaving 4 bases between them. This CDR3 contains 11 residues. The CDR3 loop reads CSVEENYGYTF. The CDR3 DNA reads TGCAGCGTTGAAGAAAATTATGGCTACACCTTC. Full variable domain (missing parts from reference TRBV29-1 and TRBJ1-2): SAVISQKPSRDICQRGTSLTIQCQVDSQVTMMFWYRQQPGQSLTLIATANQGSEATYESGFVIDKFPISRPNLTFSTLTVSNMSPEDSSIYLCSVEENYGYTFGSGTRLTVV.

This clonotype was seen at least ten times. This chain connects TRBV27 to TRBJ1-6, with D unresolved. V shed 6 bases and J shed 0 bases, with 6 bases lying between them. Germline loops: CDR1 MNHEY, CDR2 SMNVEV (reference sequence). CDR3 size: 14 residues. CDR3 protein: CASSLDSYNSPLHF. The CDR3 coding sequence is TGTGCCAGCAGCTTAGACTCCTATAATTCACCCCTCCACTTT.

The chain uses TRBV6-2 or TRBV6-3 and TRBJ1-1; the D gene is possibly TRBD1 (6 bases). The germline V gene encodes CDR1 MNHEY and CDR2 SVGEGT. Between the trimmed V and J ends, which lost 0 bases and 4 bases, there was a span of 18 bases. The CDR3 consists of 17 residues. The CDR3 region has the DNA TGTGCCAGCAGTTACTCTTTCTCAGGGGTGAGGGGCACTGAAGCTTTCTTT. As protein: CASSYSFSGVRGTEAFF.

V and J are TRBV6-8 and TRBJ1-5, with D possibly being TRBD1 (5 bases). The germline V and J ends were trimmed by 2 bases and 7 bases, with 12 bases remaining between them. The length of the CDR3 is 14 residues. The germline gives CDR1 MNHGY, CDR2 SAAAGT. The CDR3 region has the DNA TGTGCCAGCAGTTACGGGGCGGAGCGGCAGCCCCAGCATTTT. It specifies CASSYGAERQPQHF.

This clonotype was seen at least ten times. The chain is built from TRBV7-2 and TRBJ2-5; 8 nucleotides match TRBD2. The CDR3 runs to 16 residues. Germline trimming cut 2 bases from V and 5 bases from J; bases unmatched to any gene: 10. CDR1 is SGHTA and CDR2 is FQGNSA in the germline V gene. The CDR3 nucleotides are TGTGCCAGCAGCTTAAATAAGAGACTAGCGACGGAGACCCAGTACTTC. It yields the protein CASSLNKRLATETQYF.

This clonotype was counted between two and nine times. The chain employs TRBV7-4 and TRBJ1-5; D uncertain. Germline values: CDR1 SGHVT, CDR2 SQSDAQ. The V end lost 2 bases, the J end lost 3 bases, and 14 bases lay between the germline ends. This CDR3 spans 16 amino acids. This CDR3 reads CASSLNGVGFNQPQHF. The CDR3 region has the DNA TGTGCCAGCAGCTTAAACGGGGTCGGGTTCAATCAGCCCCAGCATTTT.

This clonotype was observed at least ten times. This CDR3 is CASSPGLSYETQYF. The CDR3 nucleotides are TGTGCCAGCAGCCCGGGACTGAGCTACGAGACCCAGTACTTC. This chain uses TRBV7-8 with TRBJ2-5; maybe TRBD2 (6 bases). The V end lost 5 bases, the J end lost 5 bases, and 15 bases lay between the germline ends. CDR1 is SGHVS and CDR2 is FQNEAQ in the germline V gene. CDR3 length: 14 residues.

This clonotype was seen more than once but under ten times. The chain uses TRBV19 and TRBJ2-2; 11 bases agree with TRBD1. This CDR3 has 14 amino acids. Germline lookup yields CDR1 LNHDA and CDR2 SQIVND (reference sequence). The J segment lost 6 bases and the V segment lost 6 bases, leaving 3 bases of the junction unmatched. The CDR3 bases are TGTGCCAGTAGATGGACAGGGGGCCCCGGGGAGCTGTTTTTT. This codes for CASRWTGGPGELFF.

Remarks on this clonotype: One junction end does not reproduce the germline sequence, and a read error may be involved. The V and J genes are TRBV25-1 and TRBJ2-7; TRBD1 agrees at 7 bases. The CDR3 totals 13 residues. Germline V gene data show CDR1 as MGHDK and CDR2 as SYGVNS. The CDR3 protein is CASSEKLWGQYDF. For the CDR3, the DNA is TGTGCCAGCAGTGAAAAGTTATGGGGACAGTATGACTTC.

The genes are TRBV5-1 and TRBJ2-1, with D possibly being TRBD2 (6 bases). The V and J ends lost 5 bases and 5 bases respectively, with 11 bases between them. The length of the CDR3 is 13 residues. Germline V lookup: CDR1 SGHRS, CDR2 YFSETQ. This CDR3 reads CASRGGLDNEQFF. CDR3 in DNA: TGCGCCAGCAGGGGGGGATTGGACAATGAGCAGTTCTTC.